This T cell receptor beta chain emerged from a study of early T cells in non-severe SARS-CoV-2 infection. Study at large: Sequenced material consisted of bulk RNA (from unsorted whole blood), and chains were unpaired. Study-wide findings and caveats: Anti-spike CD8 responses were favored by VDJdb matching, which missed private and CD4 specificities.

This clonotype was recorded many times. Its antigen is as yet unknown. With 1 base clipped from V and 6 bases from J, the junction kept 10 bases outside the gene matches. From germline, CDR1 is SGHTA and CDR2 FQGTGA. CDR3 length: 17 amino acids. Unique molecular identifiers were attached to individual cDNA molecules. TCRdb re-analysed the 5' RACE reads in MiXCR, keeping a single row per CDR3 protein. The data hold fewer than 85,000 distinct CDR3 sequences, with 10% to 12% observed a single time. The starting material was whole blood, obtained at baseline. This chain joins TRBV7-3 and TRBJ2-2; 8 positions agree with TRBD2. The source of this sequence is an adult who was a healthcare worker with PCR-confirmed SARS-CoV-2 infection or an uninfected control (not recorded which). The CDR3 region is CASSLNPLSGGSGELFF. CDR3 DNA: TGTGCCAGCAGCTTAAACCCCCTGTCGGGGGGGTCCGGGGAGCTGTTTTTT.